This T cell receptor beta chain stems from a study of graft-versus-host responses after intestinal transplantation. Overall study context: Uniformly, recipients were administered anti-thymocyte globulin induction with subsequent tacrolimus and steroids for about 3 years.

This CDR3 has 15 amino acids. V dropped 5 bases and J dropped 0 bases, with 12 bases sitting between them. The germline V gene has CDR1 MNHEY and CDR2 SMNVEV (reference sequence). Repertoires were generated with immunoSEQ multiplex PCR, while TCRdb's copy carries only in-frame clones and drops some. The repertoire holds over 100,000 clones, 85% to 95% seen once, with around 3.3% in the top ten. This clone was found once. As yet, its antigen is unknown. The sequence was obtained from a human donor who received an intestinal transplant. Sequenced here: unstimulated CD8+ T cells sorted from spleen or lymph node cells, sampled before intestinal transplant. The V call is TRBV27, the J call TRBJ2-3, with unresolved D. CDR3 DNA sequence: TGTGCCAGCAGTCCTTTTGGGCGGAGCACAGATACGCAGTATTTT. As protein: CASSPFGRSTDTQYF.